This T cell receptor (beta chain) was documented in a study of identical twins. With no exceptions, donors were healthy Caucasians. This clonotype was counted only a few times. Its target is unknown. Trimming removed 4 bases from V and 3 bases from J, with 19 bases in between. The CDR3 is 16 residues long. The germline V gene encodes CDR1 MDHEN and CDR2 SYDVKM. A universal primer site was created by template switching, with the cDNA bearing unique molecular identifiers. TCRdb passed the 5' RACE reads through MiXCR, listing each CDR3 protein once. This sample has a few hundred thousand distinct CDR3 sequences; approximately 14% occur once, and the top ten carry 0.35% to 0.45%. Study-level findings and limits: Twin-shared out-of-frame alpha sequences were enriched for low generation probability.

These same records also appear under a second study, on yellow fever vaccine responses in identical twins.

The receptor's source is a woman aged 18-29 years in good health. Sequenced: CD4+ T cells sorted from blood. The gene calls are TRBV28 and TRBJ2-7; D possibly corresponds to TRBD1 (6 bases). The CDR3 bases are TGTGCCAGCAGTTCGGGACAACTCCAACCCAACTACGAGCAGTACTTC. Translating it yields CASSSGQLQPNYEQYF.